A selection of T cell receptor beta chains follows, all from one sample in a study of tumor and adjacent non-tumor tissue in lung cancer. TCRdb re-called the multiplex PCR reads with MiXCR, one entry per CDR3 protein. The sample lists under 150,000 distinct CDR3 sequences; about 71% were seen once. Sequenced input: lung tumor tissue. The receptor source for this set is a man aged 55 to 70 with small cell lung cancer. Each CDR3 is given without its conserved first and last residue. D genes are given only for firm matches.

>TRBV4-2|TRBD1|TRBJ2-1
ASSRGQGGYIEQF
>TRBV20-1|TRBD2|TRBJ2-3
GARSSSGTSTDTQY
>TRBV11-1|TRBD2|TRBJ2-4
ASSRFPGLAGLAKNIQY
>TRBV11-2|TRBD2|TRBJ2-2
ASKTGGFGELF
>TRBV25-1|-|TRBJ2-5
ASSDRRMGRETQY
>TRBV6-5|-|TRBJ2-2
ASSLHGELF
>TRBV6-1|-|TRBJ1-5
ASSRGGLDQPQH
>TRBV6-5|-|TRBJ2-1
ASRPGGGNEQF
>TRBV20-1|-|TRBJ2-5
SARGHVETQY
>TRBV20-1|TRBD1|TRBJ2-3
SARQGPDTQY
>TRBV20-1|TRBD1|TRBJ1-2
SARVGGLYGYT
>TRBV12-3/TRBV12-4|TRBD2|TRBJ2-5
ASSRSGLAGGRGPKTETQY
>TRBV11-2|-|TRBJ2-7
ASSCIGIIYEQY
>TRBV5-1|TRBD1|TRBJ2-3
ASSSGGTGLDTQY
>TRBV20-1|-|TRBJ2-2
SARSVRTTGKLF
>TRBV7-9|-|TRBJ2-5
ASSFDMGEAQY
>TRBV6-5|-|TRBJ2-1
ASSYSEAEGLQF
>TRBV29-1|-|TRBJ1-1
SVRRGGENTEAF
>TRBV12-5|TRBD1|TRBJ2-2
TAWDRDTGELF
>TRBV29-1|TRBD2|TRBJ2-3
SVVRFVGGRADTQY
>TRBV6-2/TRBV6-3|-|TRBJ2-1
ASRGPYNEQF
>TRBV11-2|-|TRBJ2-6
ANSLDPSGANLLT
>TRBV29-1|TRBD2|TRBJ2-7
SVGGVAGESDERY
>TRBV11-3|TRBD1|TRBJ2-1
ASSSHGQGVEQS
>TRBV5-1|TRBD2|TRBJ2-2
TSSGCSGTSGTTGELF
>TRBV5-4|-|TRBJ2-1
ASRPSVSGTFSYNEQF
>TRBV12-3/TRBV12-4|-|TRBJ2-3
ANAILSDTQY
>TRBV6-6|-|TRBJ1-6
ASSPSGSTYNSPLH
>TRBV12-3/TRBV12-4|-|TRBJ2-7
ACRSHLGERNQWAYEQY
>TRBV14|-|TRBJ1-1
ARSQDPGENTEAF
>TRBV2|TRBD1|TRBJ2-1
TSRDRTGYNEQF
>TRBV12-5|-|TRBJ2-6
GSAPGTCNVLT
>TRBV5-4|-|TRBJ2-6
ASSRASSWANVLT
>TRBV30|-|TRBJ2-7
AWSVMGGSYEQY
>TRBV11-3|TRBD2|TRBJ2-7
ASSLGLVTYEQY
>TRBV11-3|-|TRBJ2-1
SSSLGEGTGAGYNEHF
>TRBV5-1|TRBD2|TRBJ2-2
ASNGYSGTSGTTGELF
>TRBV6-1|TRBD2|TRBJ2-1
VSGGGSGGSNNEQF
>TRBV29-1|TRBD2|TRBJ2-1
SVEVQWLAGGNEEF
>TRBV4-1|-|TRBJ2-7
ASSQGTHSSYEQY
>TRBV12-3/TRBV12-4|-|TRBJ2-3
ASSLDSLGDTQY
>TRBV7-8|-|TRBJ2-6
ASSLARGRKAGFVSGANVLT
>TRBV29-1|-|TRBJ2-1
SVHEGVNEQF
>TRBV12-3/TRBV12-4|-|TRBJ1-5
ASSLTPQSNNQPQH
>TRBV5-6|-|TRBJ2-2
ASSLVTREEQGSGELF
>TRBV6-5|-|TRBJ2-1
ASSYGEVTKLSSYNEHF
>TRBV11-1|TRBD1|TRBJ2-2
ASSPPDRVDTGELF
>TRBV5-1|TRBD2|TRBJ2-3
ASRLGVAGAGTDTQY
>TRBV7-2|-|TRBJ2-7
ASKPRDAGYEQY
>TRBV6-1|-|TRBJ2-3
AGRGIVSTYTQY
>TRBV11-2|TRBD2|TRBJ2-3
ASSFGLAGVSDTQY
>TRBV6-1|TRBD2|TRBJ2-1
ASRLAGAYNEQF
>TRBV6-1|-|TRBJ2-3
VSGTWDTQY
>TRBV4-1|-|TRBJ1-2
ASSQGLGTNYGYT
>TRBV6-5|-|-
ASSYGSGSRIDTQH
>TRBV6-2/TRBV6-3|TRBD1|TRBJ1-1
ASKRDRGEFGEAF
>TRBV10-3|TRBD1|TRBJ2-1
AISQNSGQGSNEQF
>TRBV12-3/TRBV12-4|-|TRBJ2-3
ASSFIAKGTDTQY
>TRBV20-1|-|TRBJ1-4
SARAGLRNEKLF
>TRBV10-2|-|TRBJ2-2
ANRGGKLANTGELF